The 32 T cell receptor beta chains below come from one sample, sequenced in a study of cytomegalovirus exposure and HLA in healthy donors (dated by TCRdb to the late 2010s). The library was produced with the immunoSEQ multiplex PCR assay. For the multiplex PCR, a mixture combining 60 forward primers for TCR Vbeta segments and 13 reverse primers for TCR Jbeta segments was used. TCRdb mirrors the immuneACCESS table, restricted to in-frame sequences. Some clones are absent from its copies; in checked studies, under half trace to an unresolved V gene, and the reason for the others is unknown. In this sample the table shows around 100,000 clones, approximately 64% of which occur a single time. Around 3.5% of the sample is taken by the ten largest. The sequenced sample was PBMCs. These TCRs come from a woman aged 45-65 years in good health and CMV-seronegative.

The chain recombines TRBV6-5 with TRBJ2-7; weak D call: TRBD1 (5 bases). The CDR3 covers 16 residues. The V end lost 0 bases, the J end lost 2 bases, and 14 bases lay between the germline ends. CDR1 and CDR2 (germline): MNHEY, SVGAGI. CDR3 protein: CASSYSFLAGTYEQYF. The CDR3 nucleotides are TGTGCCAGCAGTTACTCGTTTCTGGCAGGGACCTACGAGCAGTACTTC.

The chain has TRBV28 and TRBJ2-7, with TRBD2 matching over 11 bases. V lost 5 bases to trimming and J lost 12 bases; unmatched junction nucleotides: 9. Germline-derived CDR1 and CDR2 are MDHEN and SYDVKM. This CDR3 comprises 13 residues. CDR3 protein: CASSPFSGRAMYF. As DNA, the CDR3 is TGTGCCAGCAGTCCCTTTAGCGGGAGGGCTATGTACTTC. Looking up the rest from reference TRBV28 and TRBJ2-7 gives the full variable domain: DVKVTQSSRYLVKRTGEKVFLECVQDMDHENMFWYRQDPGLGLRLIYFSYDVKMKEKGDIPEGYSVSREKKERFSLILESASTNQTSMYLCASSPFSGRAMYFGPGTRLTVT.

This clone was observed once. The chain couples TRBV2 to TRBJ2-3; D gene unclear. This CDR3 spans 14 amino acids. Per germline, CDR1 SNHLY and CDR2 FYNNEI. V gave up 8 bases and J gave up 0 bases, with 12 bases separating them. CDR3: CASLTSSSTDTQYF. DNA of the CDR3: TGTGCCAGCCTAACTTCCTCTAGCACAGATACGCAGTATTTT.

J is TRBJ2-5 and V is TRBV7-8, with D maybe TRBD1 (6 bases). The germline V and J ends were trimmed by 5 bases and 2 bases, with 9 bases remaining between them. The CDR3 spans 13 residues. CDR1 and CDR2 (germline): SGHVS, FQNEAQ. Written as DNA, the CDR3 is TGTGCCAGCAGCATGGACAGACAAGAGACCCAGTACTTC. The encoded protein is CASSMDRQETQYF.

The chain combines TRBV7-2 with TRBJ1-2; 8 positions agree with TRBD1. Per the germline V gene, CDR1 is SGHTA and CDR2 is FQGNSA. The V and J ends lost 4 bases and 2 bases, in that order; junction bases with no gene match: 9. The CDR3 sequence is 16 residues long. CDR3 nucleotides: TGTGCCAGCAGCTCGTTCATCTACAGGGGGAACTATGGCTACACCTTC. It codes for CASSSFIYRGNYGYTF.

This clone was counted between two and nine times. V is TRBV5-6 and J is TRBJ1-1; weak D call: TRBD1 (5 bases). Trimming took off 0 bases at V and 0 bases at J, with 9 bases between the two ends. The CDR3 totals 15 residues. Germline CDR1 SGHDT, CDR2 YYEEEE. CDR3 amino acids: CASSLAGRMNTEAFF. The CDR3 bases are TGTGCCAGCAGCTTGGCAGGGCGAATGAACACTGAAGCTTTCTTT. The full variable domain, in which reference TRBV5-6 and TRBJ1-1 provide the parts outside the CDR3, is DAGVTQSPTHLIKTRGQQVTLRCSPKSGHDTVSWYQQALGQGPQFIFQYYEEEERQRGNFPDRFSGHQFPNYSSELNVNALLLGDSALYLCASSLAGRMNTEAFFGQGTRLTVV.

The V call is TRBV4-3, the J call TRBJ1-1; 9 nucleotides line up with TRBD1. This CDR3 is built from 19 residues. Germline CDR1 and CDR2: LGHNA and YSLEER. V lost 0 bases and J lost 6; bases outside the gene matches: 17. The CDR3 DNA reads TGCGCCAGCAGCCAAGATGGGGGGACAGGGCCTGGGACGTGGTCTGAAGCTTTCTTT. It is translated as CASSQDGGTGPGTWSEAFF.

The gene calls are TRBV30 and TRBJ2-3, with TRBD2 matching over 15 bases. Germline V gives CDR1 GTSNPN, CDR2 SVGIG (reference sequence). V dropped 4 bases and J dropped 4; count of bases not matched to a gene: 9. The CDR3 has 17 amino acids. The DNA of the CDR3 is TGTGCCTGGAACCATTGGACTAGCGGGGGGGGCCCAGATACGCAGTATTTT. Its protein product is CAWNHWTSGGGPDTQYF.

The chain has TRBV19 and TRBJ2-1, with 11 bases identical to TRBD2. The trim removed 3 bases at V and 1 base at J, leaving 8 bases unmatched. The CDR3 runs to 18 residues. CDR1 and CDR2 (germline): LNHDA, SQIVND (reference sequence). This CDR3 reads CASSIHSGRASSYNEQFF. CDR3 bases: TGTGCCAGTAGTATCCATAGCGGGAGGGCGTCATCCTACAATGAGCAGTTCTTC.

The rearrangement links TRBV29-1 to TRBJ2-3; D may be TRBD1 (6 bases). The V and J ends lost 8 bases and 0 bases respectively, with 12 bases between them. This CDR3 region has 13 residues. Germline V gives CDR1 SQVTM, CDR2 ANQGSEA. The CDR3 sequence: CSLQGPSTDTQYF. The CDR3 DNA reads TGCAGCCTCCAGGGGCCTAGCACAGATACGCAGTATTTT.

The chain recombines TRBV5-1 with TRBJ1-1; maybe TRBD1 (6 bases). Looked up from germline, CDR1 is SGHRS and CDR2 is YFSETQ. V lost 4 bases and J lost 1, with 14 bases in between. This CDR3 comprises 15 residues. Here the CDR3 reads CASSRGQLGNTEAFF. The CDR3 nucleotides read TGCGCCAGCAGCCGGGGACAACTGGGGAACACTGAAGCTTTCTTT.

Comment on this clone: One end of the junction does not line up with germline, which may come from a read error. The chain combines TRBV7-7 with TRBJ1-1; a possible D gene is TRBD1 (5 bases). CDR3 size: 13 residues. Germline lookup yields CDR1 SSHAT and CDR2 FNYEAQ (reference sequence). CDR3 loop: CASSPGQNTEAFF. CDR3 coding DNA: TGTGCTAGCAGCCCCGGACAGAACACTGAAGCTTTCTTT.

The rearrangement uses TRBV29-1 and TRBJ2-4; D not certain. This CDR3 comprises 11 residues. The germline V and J ends were trimmed by 6 bases and 5 bases, with 8 bases remaining between them. Germline CDR1 and CDR2: SQVTM and ANQGSEA. The CDR3: CSVAPENIQYF. In DNA, the CDR3 is TGCAGCGTAGCACCGGAAAACATTCAGTACTTC.

The table lists this clone with a few counts. The V gene is TRBV10-1, the J gene TRBJ1-5, with D perhaps matching TRBD1 (5 bases). Trimming cost V 3 bases and J 3 bases, with 12 bases left between them. The CDR3 consists of 15 residues. Germline V gives CDR1 WNHNN, CDR2 SYGVQD (reference sequence). CDR3 protein: CASSEGGVSNQPQHF. The CDR3 region has the DNA TGCGCCAGCAGTGAAGGAGGGGTTTCCAATCAGCCCCAGCATTTT.

The chain combines TRBV5-1 with TRBJ2-5; D possibly corresponds to TRBD2 (7 bases). CDR3 length: 15 residues. The V and J ends lost 0 bases and 4 bases respectively, with 13 bases between them. Germline V gene data show CDR1 as SGHRS and CDR2 as YFSETQ. The CDR3, as DNA: TGCGCCAGCAGCTTGGGCGGGGGCTCCCGAGAGACCCAGTACTTC. It specifies CASSLGGGSRETQYF.

J is TRBJ2-5 and V is TRBV29-1; perhaps TRBD2 as D (6 bases). This CDR3 has 11 residues. Per the germline V gene, CDR1 is SQVTM and CDR2 is ANQGSEA. Trimming took off 7 bases at V and 5 bases at J, with 11 bases between the two ends. The CDR3 DNA reads TGCAGCGGGCGCCTAGCGGAGACCCAGTACTTC. Amino acid sequence: CSGRLAETQYF. The entire variable domain, with the rest obtained from reference TRBV29-1 and TRBJ2-5, is as follows: SAVISQKPSRDICQRGTSLTIQCQVDSQVTMMFWYRQQPGQSLTLIATANQGSEATYESGFVIDKFPISRPNLTFSTLTVSNMSPEDSSIYLCSGRLAETQYFGPGTRLLVL.

The chain links TRBV5-1 to TRBJ2-3; 9 bases line up with TRBD2. After removal of 1 base from V and 5 bases from J, the junction contained 8 bases not matched to a gene. The CDR3 extends over 16 amino acids. Germline V lookup: CDR1 SGHRS, CDR2 YFSETQ. The CDR3 nucleotides read TGCGCCAGCAGCTTGTATAGCGGGGGCCGGGGAGATACGCAGTATTTT. Protein product: CASSLYSGGRGDTQYF. Drawing the rest from reference TRBV5-1 and TRBJ2-3, the complete variable domain is KAGVTQTPRYLIKTRGQQVTLSCSPISGHRSVSWYQQTPGQGLQFLFEYFSETQRNKGNFPGRFSGRQFSNSRSEMNVSTLELGDSALYLCASSLYSGGRGDTQYFGPGTRLTVL.

The rearrangement uses TRBV7-6 and TRBJ1-2; unclear D gene. The CDR3 is 13 residues long. V was trimmed by 1 base and J by 4 bases, leaving 7 bases between them. Germline CDR1 is SGHVS and CDR2 is FNYEAQ. In DNA form, the CDR3 reads TGTGCCAGCAGCTTAGACAGCTCCTATGGCTACACCTTC. Translation gives CASSLDSSYGYTF.

This sequence joins TRBV11-3 and TRBJ1-6; D call uncertain. Germline V CDR1 and CDR2: SGHNT, YENEEA. CDR3 length equals 13 residues. V was pared by 5 bases and J by 10 bases, with 12 bases between. The CDR3 loop reads CASSQDILSPLHF. CDR3 bases: TGTGCCAGCAGCCAGGATATCTTATCACCCCTCCACTTT.

The chain uses TRBV10-3 and TRBJ2-7; 11 nucleotides line up with TRBD2. From germline, CDR1 is ENHRY and CDR2 SYGVKD. The CDR3 length is 17 residues. V lost 5 bases to trimming and J lost 1 base; unmatched junction nucleotides: 10. CDR3 sequence (DNA): TGTGCCATCAGTACCGGGACTAGCGGAGGCAGGTCCTACGAGCAGTACTTC. This translates into CAISTGTSGGRSYEQYF.

The chain recombines TRBV5-1 with TRBJ2-1; TRBD2 aligns across 11 bases. The CDR3 sequence is 17 residues long. Germline V lookup: CDR1 SGHRS, CDR2 YFSETQ. V was pared by 1 base and J by 4 bases, with 7 bases of the junction left unmatched. CDR3 loop: CASSLTGTSGGYNEQFF. CDR3 bases: TGCGCCAGCAGCTTGACCGGGACTAGCGGAGGATACAATGAGCAGTTCTTC.

This clone was counted only a few times. The chain recombines TRBV27 with TRBJ2-1, with 9 bases that match TRBD1. The V and J ends lost 8 bases and 7 bases, in that order; junction bases with no gene match: 0. CDR1 and CDR2 (germline): MNHEY, SMNVEV (reference sequence). The CDR3 is made up of 11 amino acids. CDR3 residues: CASGQGNEQFF. CDR3 coding DNA: TGTGCCAGCGGACAGGGGAATGAGCAGTTCTTC.

V gene TRBV2 combines with J gene TRBJ1-3; tentative D call: TRBD1 (6 bases). The CDR3 runs 14 residues. With 8 bases removed from V and 1 base from J, the gap between germline ends came to 12 bases. Germline lookup yields CDR1 SNHLY and CDR2 FYNNEI. This CDR3 reads CASGGGASGNTIYF. The CDR3 bases are TGTGCCAGCGGGGGGGGCGCGTCTGGAAACACCATATATTTT.

This clone was recorded once. Other DNA sequences in this specimen translate into the identical CDR3. The rearrangement joins TRBV28 to TRBJ2-7; D is perhaps TRBD1 (6 bases). Germline V CDR1 and CDR2: MDHEN, SYDVKM. This CDR3 spans 12 amino acids. The V gene lost 7 bases and the J gene lost 1 base, with 8 bases spanning the gap. The DNA of the CDR3 is TGTGCCAGCACCACAGGGTCCTACGAGCAGTACTTC. Translation: CASTTGSYEQYF. Combining the CDR3 with reference TRBV28 and TRBJ2-7 gives the whole variable domain DVKVTQSSRYLVKRTGEKVFLECVQDMDHENMFWYRQDPGLGLRLIYFSYDVKMKEKGDIPEGYSVSREKKERFSLILESASTNQTSMYLCASTTGSYEQYFGPGTRLTVT.

This rearrangement joins TRBV28 to TRBJ1-5; 9 bases are shared with TRBD1. CDR1 and CDR2 (germline): MDHEN, SYDVKM. J gave up 7 bases and V 5 bases, and 12 bases lay outside the gene matches. There are 16 residues in the CDR3. The CDR3 region is CASSTQGQGSGQPQHF. As DNA, the CDR3 is TGTGCCAGCAGTACACAGGGACAGGGATCGGGGCAGCCCCAGCATTTT.

In its sample, this clone was seen a few times. V usage is TRBV11-1 and J usage is TRBJ1-2; 9 bases align to TRBD1. V gave up 5 bases and J gave up 7 bases; unmatched junction bases: 8. The CDR3 is 14 residues long. Germline V gives CDR1 SGHAT, CDR2 FQDESV (reference sequence). The DNA of the CDR3 is TGTGCCAGCAGCCCTGGGACAGGGCTTCTTGGCTACACCTTC. It yields the protein CASSPGTGLLGYTF.

This clone appeared a few times. The chain combines TRBV5-8 with TRBJ2-3; 13 bases are a match to TRBD2. The CDR3 has 16 residues. The V and J ends lost 3 bases and 2 bases, in that order; junction bases with no gene match: 3. Germline V gene lookup returns CDR1 SGHTS and CDR2 YDEGEE. CDR3 residues: CASSWGLAGNTDTQYF. DNA of the CDR3: TGTGCCAGCAGCTGGGGACTAGCGGGGAACACAGATACGCAGTATTTT.

V usage is TRBV7-8 and J usage is TRBJ1-1; TRBD1 is a possible D gene (6 bases). The CDR3 runs to 18 residues. Per the germline V gene, CDR1 is SGHVS and CDR2 is FQNEAQ. Trimming took off 1 base at V and 1 base at J, with 19 bases between the two ends. The CDR3 sequence: CASSLGSGGGLSNTEAFF. For the CDR3, the DNA is TGTGCCAGCAGCTTAGGTTCTGGGGGGGGGCTCTCGAACACTGAAGCTTTCTTT.

The rearrangement joins TRBV5-1 to TRBJ2-5, with 8 bases fitting TRBD1. The CDR3 extends over 15 amino acids. The trim removed 5 bases at V and 0 bases at J, leaving 6 bases unmatched. The germline CDR1 and CDR2 sequences are SGHRS and YFSETQ. CDR3 nucleotide sequence: TGCGCCAGCAGTCTGGACAGGGACAACCAAGAGACCCAGTACTTC. This codes for CASSLDRDNQETQYF.

This clone was seen a few times. This chain uses TRBV9 with TRBJ2-1, with a possible D match to TRBD2 (6 bases). The germline V gene encodes CDR1 SGDLS and CDR2 YYNGEE. Trimming stripped 2 bases from V and 12 bases from J, with 21 bases between. This CDR3 is built from 15 residues. CDR3 DNA: TGTGCCAGCAGCGTTAGCGGAACTTATACAATGAGGCAGTTCTTC. Translation gives CASSVSGTYTMRQFF.

The genes are TRBV6-5 and TRBJ1-2, with D possibly matching TRBD1 (6 bases). Germline CDR1 is MNHEY and CDR2 is SVGAGI. The CDR3 sequence is 15 residues long. The V and J ends lost 0 bases and 5 bases respectively, with 13 bases between them. The CDR3 protein is CASSYSSQGLYGYTF. The CDR3 DNA sequence: TGTGCCAGCAGTTACTCGTCGCAGGGGTTGTATGGCTACACCTTC.

The rearrangement joins TRBV28 to TRBJ1-1; 10 positions agree with TRBD1. This CDR3 is 14 amino acids long. Germline CDR1 and CDR2: MDHEN and SYDVKM. V gave up 3 bases and J gave up 4 bases; unmatched junction bases: 2. The DNA of the CDR3 is TGTGCCAGCAGTTTGGGACAGGGGTTCACTGAAGCTTTCTTT. Translating it yields CASSLGQGFTEAFF. The full variable domain, rest sourced from reference TRBV28 and TRBJ1-1, is DVKVTQSSRYLVKRTGEKVFLECVQDMDHENMFWYRQDPGLGLRLIYFSYDVKMKEKGDIPEGYSVSREKKERFSLILESASTNQTSMYLCASSLGQGFTEAFFGQGTRLTVV.